These T cell receptor beta chains were read from a single sample in a study of technical replicates of blood from a handful of donors. Using immunoSEQ multiplex PCR, the repertoire was profiled, and TCRdb retains in-frame clones only, with some absent. The sample has over 80,000 clones, roughly 96% seen once. The specimen was T cells isolated from PBMCs. These receptors came from a human donor in good health. CDR3s include the opening cysteine and the closing phenylalanine or tryptophan. The order of the fields is V gene, J gene, D gene, clone size, CDR3 DNA, CDR3 protein. A D gene is named only where the DNA matches it firmly. Only some rows state a clone size, as once, few, many or a class for expanded clones.

V: TRBV27
J: TRBJ2-3
D: -
size: -
DNA: TGTGCCAGCAGTTTAGGCGGTAGCACAGATACGCAGTATTTT
CDR3: CASSLGGSTDTQYF

V: TRBV27
J: TRBJ1-1
D: -
size: -
DNA: TGTGCCAGCAGTTTAAGGCAGGGGAACGCTGAAGCTTTCTTT
CDR3: CASSLRQGNAEAFF

V: TRBV10-3
J: TRBJ1-1
D: -
size: -
DNA: TGTGCCACGGTGACGAGGTACGGTGAAGCTTTCTTT
CDR3: CATVTRYGEAFF

V: TRBV28
J: TRBJ2-7
D: -
size: -
DNA: TGTGCCAGCAGTATACAGGGAAGGGAGCAGTACTTC
CDR3: CASSIQGREQYF

V: TRBV7-2
J: TRBJ2-5
D: -
size: -
DNA: TGTGCCAGCAGCTTATTCCGAGTACGAGGGGAGACCCAGTACTTC
CDR3: CASSLFRVRGETQYF

V: TRBV28
J: TRBJ2-5
D: TRBD1
size: -
DNA: TGTGCCAGCAGTCCTCCGGGACAGAGGTGGGCGACCCAGTACTTC
CDR3: CASSPPGQRWATQYF

V: TRBV19
J: TRBJ1-5
D: -
size: -
DNA: TGTGCCAGTAGTATAGGGACACAGGGAGTTTATAGCAATCAGCCCCAGCATTTT
CDR3: CASSIGTQGVYSNQPQHF

V: TRBV7-9
J: TRBJ1-4
D: -
size: -
DNA: TGTGCCAGCAGCCCAGGCTGGGGGGGGGCCGCAACTAATGAAAAACTGTTTTTT
CDR3: CASSPGWGGAATNEKLFF

V: TRBV6-5
J: TRBJ1-1
D: -
size: -
DNA: TGTGCCAGCAGCGTGAACACTGAAGCTTTCTTT
CDR3: CASSVNTEAFF

V: TRBV27
J: TRBJ2-4
D: -
size: -
DNA: TGTGCCAGCAGTACCCGAGTCGGACTACCTTTAGCCAAAAACATTCAGTACTTC
CDR3: CASSTRVGLPLAKNIQYF

V: TRBV19
J: TRBJ1-1
D: TRBD1
size: few
DNA: TGTGCCAGCACAGGGGCAGGGATCACTGAAGCTTTCTTT
CDR3: CASTGAGITEAFF

V: TRBV6-1
J: TRBJ1-5
D: TRBD1
size: -
DNA: TGTGCCAGCAGTGGGTTAGGACAGGGAGGCATGCCCCAGCATTTT
CDR3: CASSGLGQGGMPQHF

V: TRBV6-6
J: TRBJ1-2
D: -
size: -
DNA: TGTGCCAGCAGTTACGGGCAACCCTATAACTATGGCTACACCTTC
CDR3: CASSYGQPYNYGYTF

V: TRBV7-9
J: TRBJ2-1
D: TRBD1
size: -
DNA: TGTGCCAGCAGCTCTTGGGACAGGGTCTACAATGAGCAGTTCTTC
CDR3: CASSSWDRVYNEQFF

V: TRBV5-6
J: TRBJ2-3
D: TRBD2
size: -
DNA: TGTGCCAGCAGCTTGGAACTAGCGGGGACAGATACGCAGTATTTT
CDR3: CASSLELAGTDTQYF

V: TRBV11-2
J: TRBJ1-1
D: TRBD1
size: -
DNA: TGTGCCAGCAGCTTAGGGGATTGGGGGACAGAGAACACTGAAGCTTTCTTT
CDR3: CASSLGDWGTENTEAFF

V: TRBV6-5
J: TRBJ2-7
D: -
size: -
DNA: TGTGCCAGCAGTTACTCGACGGGCGAGCAGTACTTC
CDR3: CASSYSTGEQYF

V: TRBV7-9
J: TRBJ2-1
D: TRBD2
size: -
DNA: TGTGCCAGCAGTCGGGGGATAGCGGGAGACTACAATGAGCAGTTCTTC
CDR3: CASSRGIAGDYNEQFF

V: TRBV19
J: TRBJ2-1
D: -
size: -
DNA: TGTGCCAGTTACCAAGGCCCAGGGGATATCAAGCTTCCGTACAATGAGCAGTTCTTC
CDR3: CASYQGPGDIKLPYNEQFF

V: TRBV7-9
J: TRBJ1-2
D: -
size: -
DNA: TGTGCCAGCAGCGGGGACATCTATGGCTACACCTTC
CDR3: CASSGDIYGYTF

V: TRBV27
J: TRBJ2-3
D: -
size: -
DNA: TGTGCCAGCAGTTCAGCGGTCACAGATACGCAGTATTTT
CDR3: CASSSAVTDTQYF

V: TRBV10-3
J: TRBJ1-1
D: TRBD1
size: -
DNA: TGTGCCATCAGTGAGCTTCCGGGACAGGGGGAAGCTTTCTTT
CDR3: CAISELPGQGEAFF

V: TRBV10-3
J: TRBJ2-6
D: TRBD1
size: -
DNA: TGTGCCATCAGTGAGGCCCGGGGACAGCTCCTCTCTGGGGCCAACGTCCTGACTTTC
CDR3: CAISEARGQLLSGANVLTF

V: TRBV7-3
J: TRBJ2-4
D: -
size: -
DNA: TGTGCCAGCAGCGCCCGGAGGGACATTCAGTACTTC
CDR3: CASSARRDIQYF

V: TRBV6-1
J: TRBJ2-1
D: -
size: -
DNA: TGTGCCAGCAGTGACGCCAGCTCCTACAATGAGCAGTTCTTC
CDR3: CASSDASSYNEQFF

V: TRBV5-4
J: TRBJ1-1
D: TRBD1
size: -
DNA: TGTGCCAGCAGCCCCGGAGAGACAGGGCTCATGAACACTGAAGCTTTCTTT
CDR3: CASSPGETGLMNTEAFF

V: TRBV9
J: TRBJ2-3
D: TRBD2
size: -
DNA: TGTGCCAGCAGCGTGGCGGGAGAGCGGGGTACGCAGTATTTT
CDR3: CASSVAGERGTQYF

V: TRBV7-6
J: TRBJ2-1
D: TRBD2
size: -
DNA: TGTGCCAGCAGCCCGGGGGACCTAGCGGAACCATACAATGAGCAGTTCTTC
CDR3: CASSPGDLAEPYNEQFF

V: TRBV9
J: TRBJ2-3
D: TRBD2
size: once
DNA: TGTGCCAGCAGCGAGCGGGGACTAGCGGAACCTCCCACAGATACGCAGTATTTT
CDR3: CASSERGLAEPPTDTQYF

V: TRBV7-9
J: TRBJ1-2
D: -
size: -
DNA: TGTGCCAGCAGCTTAGCGCCAGGGGTGGACTACACCTTC
CDR3: CASSLAPGVDYTF

V: TRBV7-9
J: TRBJ2-7
D: -
size: -
DNA: TGTGCCAGCAGCGCCTCGCGGGCCGGGCAAGGATCCTACGAGCAGTACTTC
CDR3: CASSASRAGQGSYEQYF

V: TRBV4-3
J: TRBJ2-3
D: -
size: -
DNA: TGCGCCAGCAGCCAAGGGGACTGGCTTAGCACAGATACGCAGTATTTT
CDR3: CASSQGDWLSTDTQYF

V: TRBV7-3
J: TRBJ2-3
D: TRBD2
size: -
DNA: TGTGCCAGCAGCTTCCGGACTAGCGGGATGTTGGCAGATACGCAGTATTTT
CDR3: CASSFRTSGMLADTQYF

V: TRBV14
J: TRBJ1-1
D: TRBD1
size: -
DNA: TGTGCCAGCAGCCTCGGGACAGGGAGTCCTGAAGCTTTCTTT
CDR3: CASSLGTGSPEAFF

V: TRBV19
J: TRBJ2-1
D: TRBD1
size: -
DNA: TGTGCCAGTAGTATAGGGGAGACAGGGGGGTACAATGAGCAGTTCTTC
CDR3: CASSIGETGGYNEQFF

V: TRBV4-3
J: TRBJ2-2
D: -
size: -
DNA: TGCGCCAGCAGCCAGAACCGGGACTGGGTGAACACCGGGGAGCTGTTTTTT
CDR3: CASSQNRDWVNTGELFF

V: TRBV7-2
J: TRBJ2-7
D: TRBD2
size: -
DNA: TGTGCCAGCAGCTTAGCGGGACTAGCGGGAGGTTACGAGCAGTACTTC
CDR3: CASSLAGLAGGYEQYF

V: TRBV5-6
J: TRBJ2-2
D: -
size: -
DNA: TGTGCCAGCAGCTTCCTCGGTTCGTCCACCGGGGAGCTGTTTTTT
CDR3: CASSFLGSSTGELFF

V: TRBV7-3
J: TRBJ2-1
D: TRBD2
size: -
DNA: TGTGCCAGCAGCTCTTGGGGACTAGCGGGGACCAATGAGCAGTTCTTC
CDR3: CASSSWGLAGTNEQFF

V: TRBV5-8
J: TRBJ2-4
D: TRBD2
size: -
DNA: TGTGCCAGCAGCTTGGTCCCGAAGACTAGCCCGTCTTCGGCCAAAAACATTCAGTACTTC
CDR3: CASSLVPKTSPSSAKNIQYF

V: TRBV7-9
J: TRBJ2-6
D: TRBD1
size: -
DNA: TGTGCCAGCCCGACAGGGCCCTATCGTGGGGCCAACGTCCTGACTTTC
CDR3: CASPTGPYRGANVLTF

V: TRBV2
J: TRBJ2-2
D: -
size: -
DNA: TGTGCCAGCGCAGGGACGAACACCGGGGAGCTGTTTTTT
CDR3: CASAGTNTGELFF

V: TRBV10-3
J: TRBJ2-5
D: -
size: -
DNA: TGTGCCATCAGTCGACTAGACAAAGAGACCCAGTACTTC
CDR3: CAISRLDKETQYF

V: TRBV21-1
J: TRBJ2-1
D: -
size: -
DNA: TGTGCCAGCACTACACCACAGGGACTAGCGGCGTCGTGGGAGCAGTTCTTC
CDR3: CASTTPQGLAASWEQFF

V: TRBV10-1
J: TRBJ1-2
D: TRBD1
size: -
DNA: TGCGCCAGCACCCCAAGAGGGCAGGGGGACTACACCTTC
CDR3: CASTPRGQGDYTF

V: TRBV9
J: TRBJ1-5
D: -
size: -
DNA: TGTGCCAGCACTCTGGGTCCTGGGACAAATCAGCCCCAGCATTTT
CDR3: CASTLGPGTNQPQHF

V: TRBV2
J: TRBJ1-1
D: -
size: few
DNA: TGTGCCAGCAGTGAACCCGGGGTGAACACTGAAGCTTTCTTT
CDR3: CASSEPGVNTEAFF